This T cell receptor beta chain was retrieved from a study of blood T cell repertoires in COVID-19. In the study overall: In each case, the material was cDNA or gDNA derived from T cells, B-cell-depleted T cells, or PBMCs.

Per the germline V gene, CDR1 is MNHEY and CDR2 is SVGAGI. V shed 2 bases and J shed 2 bases, with 10 bases lying between them. The CDR3 consists of 15 residues. TCRdb keeps only in-frame clones here, not all; method: immunoSEQ multiplex PCR. The sample has over 200,000 clones, just under 90% seen once; the top ten hold roughly 6.4%. Sequencing used peripheral blood. The clonotype originates from a man between 60 and 70 years old who had recovered from COVID-19. The chain links TRBV6-5 to TRBJ1-5; D is unresolved. The CDR3 coding sequence is TGTGCCAGCAGTTACCGTCGACACGGCAATCAGCCCCAGCATTTT. Its translation is CASSYRRHGNQPQHF.